Included here is one TCR beta chain sequence, with context. Antigen: not known. A multiplex PCR was run with 60 Vbeta primers and 13 Jbeta primers. Sequencing used immunoSEQ multiplex PCR; TCRdb keeps in-frame clones, though not all of them. The sample contains 150,000 to 200,000 clones, roughly 78% of which appear only once. The record originates from a study of cytomegalovirus exposure and HLA in healthy donors. About the study: Early release data held about 92 million unique TCRs from HLA-typed donors. Study-wide points: The classifier, whose performance was assessed in both the original and validation cohorts, reportedly diagnosed cytomegalovirus status with high specificity and sensitivity. TCR beta sequences numbering under 20,000 were associated with HLA alleles at 0.05 false discovery rate in a later analysis.

This CDR3 has 12 amino acids. Germline CDR1 LNHDA, CDR2 SQIVND (reference sequence). Germline trimming cut 5 bases from V and 11 bases from J; bases unmatched to any gene: 5. The source material was PBMCs. The chain combines TRBV19 with TRBJ1-1; 10 positions match TRBD1. The sequence derives from a woman aged 25 to 39 in good health and CMV-seropositive. The chain's CDR3 is CASSFGTGDAFF. The CDR3 DNA follows: TGTGCCAGTAGTTTTGGGACAGGGGATGCTTTCTTT.